This T cell receptor beta chain was retrieved from a study of T cell repertoires in cytomegalovirus infection. A few counts support this clonotype. One end of the junction is discordant with germline, which a read error may explain. TCRdb used MiXCR to reprocess the reads, holding one entry per CDR3 protein. The repertoire holds some 180,000 distinct CDR3 sequences, with roughly 9.8% as singletons. CDR3 size: 14 residues. Germline V gene data show CDR1 as MDHEN and CDR2 as SYDVKM. Sequenced: PBMCs. This TCR was recovered from a human donor in good health (CMV status not recorded). Some clones in this sample may be carry-over from other donors' samples. The V and J genes are TRBV28 and TRBJ2-5, with D perhaps matching TRBD1 or TRBD2 (5 bases each). The CDR3: CVSSLRDGLQTQYF. CDR3 in DNA: TGTGTCAGCAGCCTCCGGGACGGCTTACAGACCCAGTACTTC. Using reference TRBV28 and TRBJ2-5 for the parts outside the CDR3, the full variable domain is DVKVTQSSRYLVKRTGEKVFLECVQDMDHENMFWYRQDPGLGLRLIYFSYDVKMKEKGDIPEGYSVSREKKERFSLILESASTNQTSMYLCVSSLRDGLQTQYFGPGTRLLVL.